Listed below are T cell receptor beta chains from one sample, sequenced in a study of cytotoxic CD8 clonotypes in ibrutinib-treated CLL. Using immunoSEQ multiplex PCR, the repertoire was profiled, and TCRdb retains in-frame clones only, with some absent. The sample lists about 49,000 clones; around half were seen once. Sequenced here: PBMCs, sampled after 12 months of ibrutinib treatment. Receptor source: a human donor with chronic lymphocytic leukemia. Each CDR3 is given with its conserved first and last residue. A D gene is named only where the DNA matches it firmly. The listing skips clone size in some rows; elsewhere it reads once, few, many or a size class.

clone size	V gene	D gene	J gene	CDR3 DNA	CDR3 protein
NA	TRBV28	TRBD1	TRBJ2-3	TGTGCCAGCAGTACGCGGACAGGGGGACCTACAGATACGCAGTATTTT	CASSTRTGGPTDTQYF
few	TRBV9	NA	TRBJ1-2	TGTGCCAGCAGCGCCCCCCGGGGGGGCTACACCTTC	CASSAPRGGYTF
NA	TRBV7-2	NA	TRBJ1-1	TGTGCCAGCAGCTTTGATCCCGTGAACACTGAAGCTTTCTTT	CASSFDPVNTEAFF
NA	TRBV5-8	NA	TRBJ1-1	TGTGCCAGCAGCGCGGTCCCCGGGGACTGGGGTAGGACTGAAGCTTTCTTT	CASSAVPGDWGRTEAFF
medium-sized	TRBV11-2	NA	TRBJ2-7	TGTGCCAGCAGCTTAGGGGAGGGGGCCTACGAGCAGTACTTC	CASSLGEGAYEQYF
NA	TRBV9	NA	TRBJ1-1	TGTGCCAGCAGCCCACGCCATGGGTCGGACTCGATAAGTGAAGCTTTCTTT	CASSPRHGSDSISEAFF
NA	TRBV7-2	TRBD1	TRBJ2-7	TGTGCCAGCAGCTTAGAACGACAGGGAGCCTACGAGCAGTACTTC	CASSLERQGAYEQYF
few	TRBV6-4	TRBD2	TRBJ2-3	TGTGCCAGCAGGACGACTAGCGGGAGTCCAGATACGCAGTATTTT	CASRTTSGSPDTQYF
NA	TRBV7-2	TRBD1	TRBJ1-2	TGTGCCAGCAGCTTGGACAGGGCTGACTATGGCTACACCTTC	CASSLDRADYGYTF
NA	TRBV6-1	TRBD2	TRBJ2-5	TGTGCCAGCAGTGAATTAGTCGGGAGGGCCAAAGAGACCCAGTACTTC	CASSELVGRAKETQYF
NA	TRBV5-1	NA	TRBJ2-7	TGCGCCAGCAGCTTGGGACCGGACGGGAGCTCCTACGAGCAGTACTTC	CASSLGPDGSSYEQYF
NA	TRBV6-1	NA	TRBJ1-2	TGTGCCAGCAGTGAAGGCTTAGGGCAAACCGGCGGCTACACCTTC	CASSEGLGQTGGYTF
NA	TRBV27	TRBD2	TRBJ2-1	TGTGCCAGCAGTAAACCTAGCGGGAGCTCCTACAATGAGCAGTTCTTC	CASSKPSGSSYNEQFF
NA	TRBV5-1	TRBD1	TRBJ2-5	TGCGCCAGCAGCTCGGAAACCGGGACAGGAGACCAAGAGACCCAGTACTTC	CASSSETGTGDQETQYF
few	TRBV27	NA	TRBJ1-2	TGTGCCAGCAGTTCCGCCAGGGCCCCAGCTAACTATGGCTACACCTTC	CASSSARAPANYGYTF
many	TRBV28	TRBD1	TRBJ1-1	TGTGCCAGCAGCCGATTGCAGGGGGTAGCTTTCTTT	CASSRLQGVAFF